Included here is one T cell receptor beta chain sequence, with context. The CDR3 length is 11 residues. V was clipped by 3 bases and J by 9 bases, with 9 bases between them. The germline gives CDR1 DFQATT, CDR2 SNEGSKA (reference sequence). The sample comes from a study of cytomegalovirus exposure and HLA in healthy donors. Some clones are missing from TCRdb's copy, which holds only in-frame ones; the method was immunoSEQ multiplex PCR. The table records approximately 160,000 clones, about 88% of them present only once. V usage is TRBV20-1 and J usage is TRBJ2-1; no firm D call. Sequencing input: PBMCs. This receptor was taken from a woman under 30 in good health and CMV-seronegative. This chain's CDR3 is CSARGPGEQFF. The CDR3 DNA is TGCAGTGCTAGGGGCCCCGGTGAGCAGTTCTTC.